The 15 T cell receptor beta chains below come from one sample, sequenced in a study of blood T cell repertoires in COVID-19. TCRdb's table, derived via immunoSEQ multiplex PCR, lists solely in-frame clones and lacks some. The table shows about 180,000 clones, with approximately 80% occurring only once. Material: peripheral blood. These receptors were taken from a human donor in a cohort sampled during active COVID-19.

The chain combines TRBV30 with TRBJ2-1; D may be TRBD2 (6 bases). The germline V gene has CDR1 GTSNPN and CDR2 SVGIG (reference sequence). Trimming cost V 1 base and J 2 bases, with 18 bases left between them. This CDR3 comprises 17 residues. This CDR3 is CAWSEVVWGTAYNEQFF. CDR3 coding DNA: TGTGCCTGGAGTGAAGTAGTTTGGGGGACTGCCTACAATGAGCAGTTCTTC.

A few counts support this clone. V usage is TRBV3-1 (or the pseudogene TRBV3-2) and J usage is TRBJ2-2; 10 bases are shared with TRBD2. J gave up 6 bases and V 2 bases, and 3 bases lay outside the gene matches. The V gene's germline CDR1 is LGHDT and CDR2 YNNKEL (reference sequence). The CDR3 is made up of 15 amino acids. CDR3 sequence reads: CASSQSGGASGELFF. For the CDR3, the DNA is TGTGCCAGCAGCCAAAGCGGGGGGGCGTCCGGGGAGCTGTTTTTT.

This clone was observed a single time. The genes are TRBV5-6 and TRBJ1-6, with D unresolved. The CDR3 consists of 17 residues. V lost 0 bases to trimming and J lost 7 bases, with 17 bases between them. Germline V gene sequence: CDR1 SGHDT, CDR2 YYEEEE. The CDR3 DNA reads as TGTGCCAGCAGCTTGGTTTCCGGGGAAGTAGGAAATTCACCCCTCCACTTT. It yields the protein CASSLVSGEVGNSPLHF.

This chain joins TRBV27 and TRBJ1-1; D is perhaps TRBD1 (6 bases). Trimming pared 6 bases from V and 0 bases from J, leaving 14 bases between. Germline assignment: CDR1 MNHEY and CDR2 SMNVEV (reference sequence). The CDR3 is made up of 15 amino acids. The CDR3 sequence is CASRDGQRMNTEAFF. The CDR3 DNA sequence: TGTGCCAGCAGAGACGGACAGCGAATGAACACTGAAGCTTTCTTT.

The chain has TRBV7-6 and TRBJ1-2, with 7 bases matching TRBD1. V was clipped by 1 base and J by 8 bases; unmatched bases: 4. Germline V gene data show CDR1 as SGHVS and CDR2 as FNYEAQ. This CDR3 is built from 13 residues. Written as DNA, the CDR3 is TGTGCCAGCAGCTTAGGTACAGGGGTCGGCTACACCTTC. It codes for CASSLGTGVGYTF.

The chain carries TRBV3-1 (or the pseudogene TRBV3-2) and TRBJ2-3; tentatively, D is TRBD2 (6 bases). V was cut by 0 bases and J by 3 bases, with 10 bases left in between. The CDR3 length is 15 residues. The V gene's germline CDR1 is LGHDT and CDR2 YNNKEL (reference sequence). The CDR3 nucleotides read TGTGCCAGCAGCCAAGATTTGGCGGGAACAGATACGCAGTATTTT. Amino acids: CASSQDLAGTDTQYF.

The CDR3: CAIWDSGSPLHF. CDR3 nucleotide sequence: TGTGCCATTTGGGACAGCGGGTCACCCCTCCACTTT. V usage is TRBV10-3 and J usage is TRBJ1-6; 7 bases are a match to TRBD1. The CDR3 sequence is 12 residues long. With 9 bases clipped from V and 10 bases from J, the junction kept 6 bases outside the gene matches. CDR1 ENHRY and CDR2 SYGVKD come from the germline V gene.

The chain combines TRBV2 with TRBJ1-5, with D perhaps TRBD1 (5 bases). Trimming removed 6 bases from V and 1 base from J, with 16 bases in between. The V gene's germline CDR1 is SNHLY and CDR2 FYNNEI. The CDR3 runs to 16 residues. The CDR3 coding sequence is TGTGCCAGCAGGGGGGGGTGGGCACAAAGCAATCAGCCCCAGCATTTT. It is translated as CASRGGWAQSNQPQHF.

This clone was detected only once. The chain has TRBV9 and TRBJ2-1, with TRBD1 as a possible D gene (6 bases). The CDR3 is made up of 17 amino acids. Germline CDR1 and CDR2: SGDLS and YYNGEE. V was shortened by 0 bases and J by 5 bases, with 18 bases between the two germline ends. The CDR3: CASSVAQGQGMDNEQFF. CDR3 bases: TGTGCCAGCAGCGTAGCTCAGGGGCAGGGGATGGACAATGAGCAGTTCTTC.

This chain uses TRBV5-1 with TRBJ2-7; a weak D match, TRBD1 (5 bases). Germline V gives CDR1 SGHRS, CDR2 YFSETQ. The CDR3 contains 13 residues. V was shortened by 0 bases and J by 7 bases, with 11 bases between the two germline ends. CDR3 residues: CASSLVQAGEQYF. The CDR3 DNA follows: TGCGCCAGCAGCTTGGTGCAGGCAGGGGAGCAGTACTTC.

The rearrangement links TRBV5-1 to TRBJ1-1; D unresolved. The CDR3 loop spans 16 amino acids. From germline, CDR1 is SGHRS and CDR2 YFSETQ. Trimming took off 2 bases at V and 5 bases at J, with 19 bases between the two ends. The CDR3 nucleotides are TGCGCCAGCAGCTTTATCACCCCCCTAGCAAAGACTGAAGCTTTCTTT. This sequence encodes CASSFITPLAKTEAFF.

The rearrangement links TRBV7-8 to TRBJ2-7; 7 nucleotides align to TRBD1. Unmatched junction bases numbered 3, after V lost 1 base and J lost 3 bases. Germline CDR1 SGHVS, CDR2 FQNEAQ. This CDR3 comprises 14 residues. The CDR3, as DNA: TGTGCCAGCAGCTTAGGGACAGGCTTCTACGAGCAGTACTTC. This sequence encodes CASSLGTGFYEQYF.

The V call is TRBV7-2, the J call TRBJ2-7; 12 bases fit TRBD2. V lost 5 bases and J lost 5; bases outside the gene matches: 13. The CDR3 sequence is 17 residues long. CDR1 and CDR2 from the germline V gene are SGHTA and FQGNSA. The CDR3: CASSNGLAGRFRDEQYF. The DNA of the CDR3 is TGTGCCAGCAGCAACGGACTAGCGGGGAGGTTTCGAGACGAGCAGTACTTC. Full variable domain (remainder filled in from reference TRBV7-2 and TRBJ2-7): GAGVSQSPSNKVTEKGKDVELRCDPISGHTALYWYRQSLGQGLEFLIYFQGNSAPDKSGLPSDRFSAERTGGSVSTLTIQRTQQEDSAVYLCASSNGLAGRFRDEQYFGPGTRLTVT.

This clone was recorded a few times. The rearrangement joins TRBV11-2 to TRBJ2-5; 11 nucleotides line up with TRBD2. The CDR3 totals 14 residues. Germline-derived CDR1 and CDR2 are SGHAT and FQNNGV. After removal of 3 bases from V and 4 bases from J, the junction contained 1 base not matched to a gene. The CDR3 coding sequence is TGTGCCAGCAGCTTCCTAGCGGGGGGAGAGACCCAGTACTTC. Translation gives CASSFLAGGETQYF.

This sequence joins TRBV5-4 and TRBJ2-7; possible D gene TRBD2, 6 bases. The V end lost 4 bases, the J end lost 2 bases, and 16 bases lay between the germline ends. This CDR3 is 15 amino acids long. Germline loops: CDR1 SGHNT, CDR2 YYREEE (reference sequence). CDR3 sequence reads: CASSPPPEGAYEQYF. The CDR3 DNA sequence: TGTGCCAGCAGCCCCCCGCCGGAGGGAGCCTACGAGCAGTACTTC. The full variable domain, its missing parts supplied by reference TRBV5-4 and TRBJ2-7, is ETGVTQSPTHLIKTRGQQVTLRCSSQSGHNTVSWYQQALGQGPQFIFQYYREEENGRGNFPPRFSGLQFPNYSSELNVNALELDDSALYLCASSPPPEGAYEQYFGPGTRLTVT.